The clone carrying this T cell receptor (beta chain) showed up many times. The record originates from a study of blood T cell repertoires in COVID-19. Profiling relied on immunoSEQ multiplex PCR, and the TCRdb table lists in-frame clones only, not all of them. This table has about 240,000 clones, around 87% appearing once. CDR1 and CDR2 (germline): SGHTA, FQGTGA. This CDR3 has 14 amino acids. Losses at the gene ends were 5 bases for V and 4 bases for J; bases not matched to a gene: 6. The specimen was peripheral blood. The chain recombines TRBV7-3 with TRBJ1-1; TRBD1 matches 8 bases. This clonotype was sampled from a woman in her 70s with active or convalescent COVID-19. The CDR3 region has the DNA TGTGCCAGCAGCCCTTTTGGACAGGGCACTGAAGCTTTCTTT. Protein: CASSPFGQGTEAFF. The variable domain in full, with the rest retrieved from reference TRBV7-3 and TRBJ1-1, is GAGVSQTPSNKVTEKGKYVELRCDPISGHTALYWYRQSLGQGPEFLIYFQGTGAADDSGLPNDRFFAVRPEGSVSTLKIQRTERGDSAVYLCASSPFGQGTEAFFGQGTRLTVV.